Presented here are 29 T cell receptor beta chains from one specimen sequenced in a study of T cell changes during pregnancy in multiple sclerosis. This table comes from immunoSEQ multiplex PCR, and its TCRdb copy is limited to in-frame clones, with some not included. The sample has about 52,000 clones, over 80% seen once; the top ten hold roughly 0.25%. The sequenced sample was CD4+ T cells from peripheral blood mononuclear cells, obtained in the third trimester of pregnancy. The receptors here all came from a female donor with multiple sclerosis, enrolled in a pregnancy study.

This clone was detected only a few times. This chain connects TRBV29-1 to TRBJ1-1; D ambiguous. V was shortened by 7 bases and J by 5 bases, with 14 bases between the two germline ends. Germline-derived CDR1 and CDR2 are SQVTM and ANQGSEA. The CDR3 runs to 12 residues. The CDR3: CSATTDGTEAFF. Written as DNA, the CDR3 is TGCAGCGCCACCACCGACGGGACTGAAGCTTTCTTT.

The rearrangement uses TRBV19 and TRBJ1-1, with 11 bases aligning to TRBD1. The CDR3 contains 16 residues. Unmatched junction bases numbered 9, after V lost 5 bases and J lost 4 bases. Germline V gene sequence: CDR1 LNHDA, CDR2 SQIVND (reference sequence). CDR3 nucleotide sequence: TGTGCCAGTAGTCAAAGGACAGGGGGCGGTGTCACTGAAGCTTTCTTT. It encodes CASSQRTGGGVTEAFF. Filled out from reference TRBV19 and TRBJ1-1, the complete variable domain reads DGGITQSPKYLFRKEGQNVTLSCEQNLNHDAMYWYRQDPGQGLRLIYYSQIVNDFQKGDIAEGYSVSREKKESFPLTVTSAQKNPTAFYLCASSQRTGGGVTEAFFGQGTRLTVV.

This clone has a single count. The rearrangement joins TRBV27 to TRBJ2-1; a weak D match, TRBD2 (6 bases). Trimming pared 3 bases from V and 6 bases from J, leaving 9 bases between. CDR1 and CDR2 from the germline V gene are MNHEY and SMNVEV (reference sequence). The CDR3 sequence is 13 residues long. The CDR3 loop is CASSFMGLNEQFF. CDR3 DNA: TGTGCCAGCAGTTTCATGGGACTCAATGAGCAGTTCTTC.

This chain joins TRBV19 and TRBJ2-2, with 7 positions matching TRBD1. This CDR3 contains 15 residues. The J segment lost 7 bases and the V segment lost 4 bases, leaving 9 bases of the junction unmatched. Germline V lookup: CDR1 LNHDA, CDR2 SQIVND (reference sequence). CDR3: CASSKRGLEDGELFF. CDR3 bases: TGTGCCAGTAGTAAGAGGGGGCTAGAGGACGGGGAGCTGTTTTTT. Full variable domain (outside the CDR3, taken from reference TRBV19 and TRBJ2-2): DGGITQSPKYLFRKEGQNVTLSCEQNLNHDAMYWYRQDPGQGLRLIYYSQIVNDFQKGDIAEGYSVSREKKESFPLTVTSAQKNPTAFYLCASSKRGLEDGELFFGEGSRLTVL.

CDR3 sequence (DNA): TGTGCCAGCAGAACCGGGACAGATAATTCACCCCTCCACTTT. Translated, it gives CASRTGTDNSPLHF. The chain joins TRBV6-5 to TRBJ1-6; TRBD1 matches at 7 bases. The V segment lost 6 bases and the J segment 5 bases; nucleotides outside the gene matches: 4. The length of the CDR3 is 14 residues. Germline CDR1 reads MNHEY; CDR2 reads SVGAGI.

The rearrangement joins TRBV6-5 to TRBJ1-2; TRBD1 agrees at 9 bases. V dropped 0 bases and J dropped 6; count of bases not matched to a gene: 8. Germline V gene sequence: CDR1 MNHEY, CDR2 SVGAGI. The CDR3 is made up of 16 amino acids. The CDR3 DNA is TGTGCCAGCAGTTACTCCAGGACAGGGGTTTCGGATGGCTACACCTTC. Protein sequence: CASSYSRTGVSDGYTF.

The chain has TRBV7-9 and TRBJ1-5; 7 nucleotides agree with TRBD1. CDR3 size: 15 residues. The germline gives CDR1 SEHNR, CDR2 FQNEAQ (reference sequence). Germline trimming cut 0 bases from V and 4 bases from J; bases unmatched to any gene: 3. CDR3 nucleotide sequence: TGTGCCAGCAGCTTAGCAGGGGGCATGAATCAGCCCCAGCATTTT. It translates to CASSLAGGMNQPQHF.

The chain uses TRBV7-3 and TRBJ2-3; D remains unclear. Germline CDR1 SGHTA, CDR2 FQGTGA. V lost 3 bases, J lost 2 bases, and 9 bases lay in between. The CDR3 covers 14 residues. CDR3 in DNA: TGTGCCAGCAGCTTCCCCAGGTACACAGATACGCAGTATTTT. It translates to CASSFPRYTDTQYF.

The chain uses TRBV19 and TRBJ1-1; D not resolved. The length of the CDR3 is 14 residues. Trimming removed 1 base at V and 2 bases at J, with 8 bases between. Germline V gene data show CDR1 as LNHDA and CDR2 as SQIVND (reference sequence). CDR3 sequence: CASSIAPGNTEAFF. CDR3 sequence (DNA): TGTGCCAGTAGTATAGCCCCGGGTAACACTGAAGCTTTCTTT.

The chain carries TRBV5-3 and TRBJ2-1; possible D gene TRBD1, 5 bases. TRBV5-3 is treated as an ORF (open reading frame) with a function not yet certain. The CDR3 is 16 amino acids. Trimming took 1 base from V and 3 from J, leaving 14 bases between them. CDR3 loop: CARSLPRQRHYNEQFF. As DNA, the CDR3 is TGTGCCAGAAGCTTGCCGCGACAGAGACACTACAATGAGCAGTTCTTC.

This clone was found once. CDR3 DNA sequence: TGTGCCAGCAGTGAACCAGGGTTACGGGAGACCCAGTACTTC. It yields the protein CASSEPGLRETQYF. This chain uses TRBV25-1 with TRBJ2-5; weak D call: TRBD1 (5 bases). Trimming removed 2 bases from V and 5 bases from J, with 12 bases in between. This CDR3 has 14 amino acids. From germline, CDR1 is MGHDK and CDR2 SYGVNS.

The V gene is TRBV5-1, the J gene TRBJ1-2, with D unresolved. This CDR3 contains 15 residues. V lost 0 bases and J 0 bases, leaving 9 bases between the germline ends. The germline V gene has CDR1 SGHRS and CDR2 YFSETQ. The DNA for the CDR3 is TGCGCCAGCAGCTTGGAAGGCGGAGCTAACTATGGCTACACCTTC. This sequence encodes CASSLEGGANYGYTF.

The chain joins TRBV5-5 to TRBJ1-1; 8 bases match TRBD1. Germline CDR1 and CDR2: SGHKS and YYEKEE (reference sequence). J lost 0 bases, V lost 0 bases, and 4 bases had no gene match. The CDR3 contains 16 residues. The CDR3 here is CASSLGQGKMNTEAFF. In nucleotides, the CDR3 is TGTGCCAGCAGCTTGGGACAGGGGAAAATGAACACTGAAGCTTTCTTT.

The chain joins TRBV5-8 to TRBJ2-3; 9 bases line up with TRBD1. The CDR3 runs 16 residues. The germline gives CDR1 SGHTS, CDR2 YDEGEE. The J segment lost 2 bases and the V segment lost 3 bases, leaving 7 bases of the junction unmatched. CDR3 bases: TGTGCCAGCAGCTCCTCAGACAGGGGGTACACAGATACGCAGTATTTT. It translates to CASSSSDRGYTDTQYF. The full variable domain, rest sourced from reference TRBV5-8 and TRBJ2-3, is EAGVTQSPTHLIKTRGQQATLRCSPISGHTSVYWYQQALGLGLQFLLWYDEGEERNRGNFPPRFSGRQFPNYSSELNVNALELEDSALYLCASSSSDRGYTDTQYFGPGTRLTVL.

The chain couples TRBV28 to TRBJ2-3; D is possibly TRBD2 (5 bases). The germline V gene encodes CDR1 MDHEN and CDR2 SYDVKM. The CDR3 has 15 residues. The V and J ends lost 5 bases and 2 bases respectively, with 14 bases between them. The CDR3 is CASSILALNTDTQYF. CDR3 nucleotides: TGTGCCAGCAGTATTCTAGCCCTAAACACAGATACGCAGTATTTT.

The CDR3 here is CAWSENPGLSPLHF. The CDR3 DNA reads as TGTGCCTGGAGCGAAAACCCAGGGCTTTCACCCCTCCACTTT. The V call is TRBV30, the J call TRBJ1-6, with D possibly TRBD1 on 5 matching bases. Trimming stripped 3 bases from V and 9 bases from J, with 15 bases between. The CDR3 is 14 amino acids. The germline V gene has CDR1 GTSNPN and CDR2 SVGIG (reference sequence).

The J gene is TRBJ2-3, the V gene TRBV5-4; 7 bases match TRBD1. The junction had 3 bases not matched to a gene; V was cut back by 1 base and J by 4 bases. The CDR3 spans 14 residues. The germline V gene encodes CDR1 SGHNT and CDR2 YYREEE (reference sequence). CDR3 sequence (DNA): TGTGCCAGCAGCTTGAGACAGGGCGCAGATACGCAGTATTTT. As protein: CASSLRQGADTQYF.

This sequence joins TRBV5-1 and TRBJ2-6; TRBD1 matches 7 bases. V shed 4 bases and J 4 bases; nucleotides not matched to a gene: 8. The CDR3 loop spans 16 amino acids. CDR1 is SGHRS, CDR2 YFSETQ, per germline. The CDR3 loop is CASSMDRMGGANVLTF. The DNA of the CDR3 is TGCGCCAGCAGCATGGACAGGATGGGAGGGGCCAACGTCCTGACTTTC.

This sequence joins TRBV19 and TRBJ1-5, with 9 bases matching TRBD1. The CDR3 sequence is 17 residues long. The germline CDR1 and CDR2 sequences are LNHDA and SQIVND (reference sequence). V shed 3 bases and J 7 bases; nucleotides not matched to a gene: 13. The CDR3 sequence: CASSMLAPTGGEQPQHF. The CDR3 DNA is TGTGCCAGTAGTATGCTTGCGCCCACAGGGGGCGAGCAGCCCCAGCATTTT.

J is TRBJ2-3 and V is TRBV11-3; D gene uncertain. The CDR3 covers 12 residues. From germline, CDR1 is SGHNT and CDR2 YENEEA. V lost 5 bases and J 4 bases, leaving 7 bases between the germline ends. CDR3 in amino acids: CASSPGADTQYF. In DNA, the CDR3 is TGTGCCAGCAGCCCCGGAGCAGATACGCAGTATTTT.

The chain is built from TRBV7-2 and TRBJ1-5, with 7 nucleotides matching TRBD1. V trimming: 3 bases; J trimming: 5 bases; junction bases outside the gene matches: 1. This CDR3 comprises 13 residues. Germline CDR1 SGHTA, CDR2 FQGNSA. The CDR3 reads CASSFDRDQPQHF. Here the CDR3 DNA reads TGTGCCAGCAGCTTCGACAGGGATCAGCCCCAGCATTTT.

The gene calls are TRBV12-5 and TRBJ2-4; D is possibly TRBD2 (7 bases). CDR1 is LGHNT, CDR2 FRNRAP, per germline. The CDR3 totals 17 residues. The germline V and J ends were trimmed by 0 bases and 1 base, with 13 bases remaining between them. This CDR3 is CASGLVGGGLAKNIQYF. CDR3 DNA: TGTGCTAGTGGTTTGGTAGGCGGGGGCTTGGCCAAAAACATTCAGTACTTC.

This clone ranks as medium-sized. V is TRBV7-9 and J is TRBJ1-2, with a weak D call TRBD1 (5 bases). With 2 bases removed from V and 2 bases from J, the gap between germline ends came to 12 bases. From germline, CDR1 is SEHNR and CDR2 FQNEAQ (reference sequence). This CDR3 contains 15 residues. CDR3 in DNA: TGTGCCAGCAGCTTATCCGGTAGACAGAACTATGGCTACACCTTC. It is translated as CASSLSGRQNYGYTF.

This sequence joins TRBV11-1 and TRBJ2-7, with 8 bases aligning to TRBD1. The ends lost 4 bases at V and 3 bases at J; junction bases unmatched: 2. From germline, CDR1 is SGHAT and CDR2 FQDESV (reference sequence). The CDR3 has 13 amino acids. The CDR3 DNA is TGTGCCAGCAGCTCCGACAGGGGCTACGAGCAGTACTTC. Translation gives CASSSDRGYEQYF.

The CDR3 DNA follows: TGTGCCAGTAGCGACGGGACAGGGAGGGACTATGGCTACACCTTC. It yields the protein CASSDGTGRDYGYTF. V is TRBV19 and J is TRBJ1-2; TRBD1 agrees at 9 bases. Trimming at V came to 6 bases and at J to 3 bases, leaving 8 bases not matched to a gene. The CDR3 consists of 15 residues. The germline gives CDR1 LNHDA, CDR2 SQIVND (reference sequence). Drawing the rest from reference TRBV19 and TRBJ1-2, the complete variable domain is DGGITQSPKYLFRKEGQNVTLSCEQNLNHDAMYWYRQDPGQGLRLIYYSQIVNDFQKGDIAEGYSVSREKKESFPLTVTSAQKNPTAFYLCASSDGTGRDYGYTFGSGTRLTVV.

The table lists this clone with a count of one. V gene TRBV25-1 combines with J gene TRBJ1-2; D remains unclear. Germline loops: CDR1 MGHDK, CDR2 SYGVNS. CDR3 length: 14 residues. The germline V and J ends were trimmed by 1 base and 7 bases, with 13 bases remaining between them. The CDR3 reads CASSESSGSSGYTF. DNA for the CDR3: TGTGCCAGCAGTGAATCCTCAGGATCGAGTGGCTACACCTTC.

This chain uses TRBV18 with TRBJ1-5; D call uncertain. Trimming pared 1 base from V and 1 base from J, leaving 8 bases between. The CDR3 runs 15 residues. The germline V gene encodes CDR1 KGHSH and CDR2 LQKENI. This CDR3 reads CASSPRPGSNQPQHF. The CDR3 nucleotides read TGTGCCAGCTCACCACGGCCAGGCAGCAATCAGCCCCAGCATTTT.

The chain has TRBV28 and TRBJ2-5; TRBD1 aligns across 8 bases. The CDR3 totals 14 residues. Germline lookup yields CDR1 MDHEN and CDR2 SYDVKM. The V segment lost 4 bases and the J segment 4 bases; nucleotides outside the gene matches: 5. CDR3 in amino acids: CASSYDRGRETQYF. The CDR3 DNA sequence: TGTGCCAGCAGTTATGACAGGGGTCGAGAGACCCAGTACTTC. The whole variable domain, remainder taken from reference TRBV28 and TRBJ2-5, is DVKVTQSSRYLVKRTGEKVFLECVQDMDHENMFWYRQDPGLGLRLIYFSYDVKMKEKGDIPEGYSVSREKKERFSLILESASTNQTSMYLCASSYDRGRETQYFGPGTRLLVL.

The chain couples TRBV6-5 to TRBJ1-3, with unresolved D. This CDR3 spans 14 amino acids. V dropped 5 bases and J dropped 4 bases, with 12 bases sitting between them. Germline-derived CDR1 and CDR2 are MNHEY and SVGAGI. Here the CDR3 reads CASSLNPQGNTIYF. The CDR3 coding sequence is TGTGCCAGCAGTCTCAATCCGCAGGGAAACACCATATATTTT.